This T cell receptor (beta chain) was profiled in a study of T-cell memory formation after mild COVID-19. TCRdb called the 5' RACE reads again in MiXCR, with one record for every CDR3 protein. The profile shows about 400,000 distinct CDR3 sequences, roughly 15% of them singletons. Regarding the study as a whole: Shrinking CD4+ clones were chiefly CM and EM; CD8+ ones were chiefly EMRA. A second wave of clones peaked on day 37, and their SARS-CoV-2 specificity went unconfirmed. There were some responding clones in pre-infection memory, which suggested that cross-reactive memory had joined.

This clonotype was seen more than once but under ten times. The antigen is undetermined. Germline CDR1 reads SGHTA; CDR2 reads FQGNSA. V was cut by 1 base and J by 1 base, with 10 bases left in between. The CDR3 is 15 residues long. The chain is built from TRBV7-2 and TRBJ2-5, with D hard to call. This sequence originates from a man in his late teens or twenties who had mild COVID-19 (a few samples of this study predate the infection). Cell type and time point are not known. The sequenced sample was PBMCs or a T cell subset sorted from them (not recorded which). CDR3 residues: CASSLDVRSQETQYF. For the CDR3, the DNA is TGTGCCAGCAGCTTAGATGTCAGGAGCCAAGAGACCCAGTACTTC. Filled out from reference TRBV7-2 and TRBJ2-5, the complete variable domain reads GAGVSQSPSNKVTEKGKDVELRCDPISGHTALYWYRQSLGQGLEFLIYFQGNSAPDKSGLPSDRFSAERTGGSVSTLTIQRTQQEDSAVYLCASSLDVRSQETQYFGPGTRLLVL.